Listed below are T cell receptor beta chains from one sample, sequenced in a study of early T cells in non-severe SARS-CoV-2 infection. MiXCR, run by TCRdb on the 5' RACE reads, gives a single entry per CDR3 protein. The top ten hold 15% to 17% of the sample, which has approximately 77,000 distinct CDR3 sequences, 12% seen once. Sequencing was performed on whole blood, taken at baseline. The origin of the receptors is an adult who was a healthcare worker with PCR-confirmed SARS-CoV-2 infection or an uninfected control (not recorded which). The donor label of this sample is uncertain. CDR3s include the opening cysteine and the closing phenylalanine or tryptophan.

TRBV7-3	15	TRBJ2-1	CASSSSGSLWNEQFF
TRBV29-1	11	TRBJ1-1	CSVTPNTEAFF
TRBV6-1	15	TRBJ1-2	CASSDRAVANYGYTF
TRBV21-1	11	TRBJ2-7	CADRVLHEQYF
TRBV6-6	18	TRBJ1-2	CASSTISGQGARSYGYTF
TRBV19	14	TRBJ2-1	CASAIGGLANEQFF
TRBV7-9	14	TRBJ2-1	CASSSWVVAPEQFF
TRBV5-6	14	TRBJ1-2	CASSLDRASYGYTF
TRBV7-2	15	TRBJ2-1	CASSLAAGVNNEQFF
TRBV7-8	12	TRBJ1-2	CASSFQAYGYTF
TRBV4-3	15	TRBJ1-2	CASSQEDVGINGYTF
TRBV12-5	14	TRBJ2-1	CASGPGQGVNEQFF
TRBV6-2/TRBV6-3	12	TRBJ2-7	CASSYGRNEQYF
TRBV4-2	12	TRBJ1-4	CASSQDNEKLFF
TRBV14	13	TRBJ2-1	CASSQGKWNEQFF
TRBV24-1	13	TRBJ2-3	CATMAENTDTQYF
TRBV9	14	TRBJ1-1	CASSVVSGHTEAFF
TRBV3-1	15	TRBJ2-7	CASSHTGTGSYEQYF
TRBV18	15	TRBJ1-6	CASSPAPDNDSPLHF
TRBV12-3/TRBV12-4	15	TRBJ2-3	CASSLRQGGTDTQYF
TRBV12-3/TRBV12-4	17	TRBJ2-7	CASSNWRKAGGPFEQYF
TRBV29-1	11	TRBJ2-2	CSVEGTGELFF
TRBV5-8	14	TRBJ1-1	CASAQGYRGTEAFF
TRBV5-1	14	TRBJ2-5	CASSGPSGEETQYF
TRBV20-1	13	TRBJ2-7	CSALRDQSYEQYF
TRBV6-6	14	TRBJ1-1	CASSHYMEDTEAFF
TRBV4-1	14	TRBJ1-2	CASSPGGRGYGYTF
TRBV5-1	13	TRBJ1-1	CASSSGQGGEAFF
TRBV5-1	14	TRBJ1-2	CASSLGQEPYGYTF